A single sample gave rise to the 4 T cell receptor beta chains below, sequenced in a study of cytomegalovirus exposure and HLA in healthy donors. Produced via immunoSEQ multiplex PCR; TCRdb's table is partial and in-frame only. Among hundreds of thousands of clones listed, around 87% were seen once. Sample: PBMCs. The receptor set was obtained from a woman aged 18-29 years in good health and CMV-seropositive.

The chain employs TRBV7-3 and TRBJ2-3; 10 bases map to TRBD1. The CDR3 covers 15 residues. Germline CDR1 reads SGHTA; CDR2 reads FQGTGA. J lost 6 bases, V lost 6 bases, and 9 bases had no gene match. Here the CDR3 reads CASRETGGASDTQYF. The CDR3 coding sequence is TGTGCCAGCAGGGAGACAGGGGGCGCGTCTGATACGCAGTATTTT. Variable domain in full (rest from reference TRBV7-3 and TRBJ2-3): GAGVSQTPSNKVTEKGKYVELRCDPISGHTALYWYRQSLGQGPEFLIYFQGTGAADDSGLPNDRFFAVRPEGSVSTLKIQRTERGDSAVYLCASRETGGASDTQYFGPGTRLTVL.

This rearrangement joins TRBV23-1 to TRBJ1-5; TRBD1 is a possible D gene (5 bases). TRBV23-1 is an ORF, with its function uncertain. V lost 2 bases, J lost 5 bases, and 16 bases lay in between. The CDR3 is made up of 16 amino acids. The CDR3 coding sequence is TGCGCCAGCAGTCAAAGGGGTGGGGGGTTGGATCAGCCCCAGCATTTT. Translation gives CASSQRGGGLDQPQHF.

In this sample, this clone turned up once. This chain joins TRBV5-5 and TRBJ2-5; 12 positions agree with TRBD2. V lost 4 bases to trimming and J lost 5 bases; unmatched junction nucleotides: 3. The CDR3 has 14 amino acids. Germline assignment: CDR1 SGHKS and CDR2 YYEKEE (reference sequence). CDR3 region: CASSIGTSGETQYF. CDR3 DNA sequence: TGTGCCAGCAGCATCGGGACTAGCGGGGAGACCCAGTACTTC.

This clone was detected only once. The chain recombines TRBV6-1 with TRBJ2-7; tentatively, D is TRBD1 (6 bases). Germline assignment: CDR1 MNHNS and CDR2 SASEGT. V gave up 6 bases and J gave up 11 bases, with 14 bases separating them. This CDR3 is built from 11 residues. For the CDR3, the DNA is TGTGCCAGCAGAGAATTGACAGGCAAGTACTTC. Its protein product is CASRELTGKYF.